These 30 T cell receptor beta chains were sequenced from one sample in a study of breast tumors, draining lymph nodes, adjacent tissues. MiXCR was run by TCRdb on the multiplex PCR reads, yielding one entry per CDR3 protein. The repertoire holds about 15,000 distinct CDR3 sequences, 52% seen once, with roughly 17% in the top ten. The specimen was tumor-adjacent breast tissue. These receptors all stem from a female donor with breast cancer. Some clones in this sample may be carry-over from other donors' samples.

This clonotype was counted ten times or more. This rearrangement joins TRBV19 to TRBJ2-5; D not resolved. The CDR3 sequence is 16 residues long. Germline-derived CDR1 and CDR2 are LNHDA and SQIVND (reference sequence). V gave up 1 base and J gave up 0 bases, with 12 bases separating them. CDR3 nucleotides: TGTGCCAGTAGTATAGTGTACGAACTGAACCAAGAGACCCAGTACTTC. Encoded protein: CASSIVYELNQETQYF.

Notes on this clonotype: A read error may produce the germline difference seen at one junction end. The CDR3: CASSPGTGGGKTQHF. CDR3 nucleotides: TGTGCTAGCAGCCCCGGGACAGGGGGCGGAAAGACCCAGCACTTC. The chain couples TRBV7-7 to TRBJ2-5; 12 positions agree with TRBD1. The length of the CDR3 is 15 residues. The germline CDR1 and CDR2 sequences are SSHAT and FNYEAQ (reference sequence).

This clonotype is termed medium-sized (0.01 to 0.1%). This chain links TRBV7-9 with TRBJ2-3, with 9 bases matching TRBD1. Germline CDR1 reads SEHNR; CDR2 reads FQNEAQ (reference sequence). The CDR3 contains 14 residues. The V gene end was trimmed by 5 bases and the J gene end by 5 bases; junction bases not matched to a gene: 5. As DNA, the CDR3 is TGTGCCAGCAGCAAAGACAGGGGGAGAGATACGCAGTATTTT. Protein: CASSKDRGRDTQYF. Full variable domain (outside the CDR3, taken from reference TRBV7-9 and TRBJ2-3): DTGVSQNPRHKITKRGQNVTFRCDPISEHNRLYWYRQTLGQGPEFLTYFQNEAQLEKSRLLSDRFSAERPKGSFSTLEIQRTEQGDSAMYLCASSKDRGRDTQYFGPGTRLTVL.

On this clonotype itself: The missing conserved phenylalanine or tryptophan at the end of this CDR3 makes a read error likely. The chain couples TRBV20-1 to TRBJ2-5, with 8 positions matching TRBD2. This CDR3 is 14 amino acids long. Germline CDR1 is DFQATT and CDR2 is SNEGSKA (reference sequence). The CDR3: CSALSGSGGEAQYL. The CDR3 DNA reads as TGCAGTGCTTTGAGCGGGAGCGGCGGAGAGGCCCAGTACCTC.

This clonotype is medium-sized in the sample. The CDR3 region has the DNA TGCAGTGCTAGACCCCTTCGACTAGCGGGGACCTACGAGCAGTACTTC. This encodes CSARPLRLAGTYEQYF. The J gene is TRBJ2-7, the V gene TRBV20-1; TRBD2 agrees at 11 bases. Germline-derived CDR1 and CDR2 are DFQATT and SNEGSKA (reference sequence). Germline trimming cut 2 bases from V and 2 bases from J; bases unmatched to any gene: 8. The CDR3 length is 16 residues.

This clonotype ranks as medium-sized. The CDR3 loop is CSLVRTSGSADTQYF. DNA of the CDR3: TGCAGTCTCGTCCGGACTAGCGGGAGTGCAGATACGCAGTATTTT. This chain uses TRBV20-1 with TRBJ2-3, with 13 bases that match TRBD2. Germline V gene data show CDR1 as DFQATT and CDR2 as SNEGSKA (reference sequence). With V trimmed by 8 bases and J by 4 bases, 9 bases remained unmatched. CDR3 length: 15 residues.

This rearrangement joins TRBV7-9 to TRBJ2-2, with D hard to call. Germline CDR1 is SEHNR and CDR2 is FQNEAQ (reference sequence). The CDR3 is 15 amino acids. Trimming stripped 1 base from V and 6 bases from J, with 12 bases between. The CDR3 coding sequence is TGTGCCAGCAGCTTAGTAAATAGCAACTCCGGGGAGCTGTTTTTT. Its protein product is CASSLVNSNSGELFF.

The chain couples TRBV6-5 to TRBJ1-3; D call uncertain. The CDR3 is made up of 12 amino acids. V lost 8 bases to trimming and J lost 5 bases, with 10 bases between them. Looked up from germline, CDR1 is MNHEY and CDR2 is SVGAGI. CDR3 bases: TGTGCCAGCGGTCGGTCCCGAAACACCATATATTTT. It yields the protein CASGRSRNTIYF.

This clonotype has a single count. The chain recombines TRBV5-1 with TRBJ1-2; TRBD1 might be the D (5 bases). Deletions cut 4 bases from V and 4 bases from J, with 8 bases between. There are 12 residues in the CDR3. Germline CDR1 and CDR2: SGHRS and YFSETQ. CDR3 coding DNA: TGCGCCAGCAGCCGTGACAGCTATGGCTACACCTTC. The encoded protein is CASSRDSYGYTF. Looking up the rest from reference TRBV5-1 and TRBJ1-2 gives the full variable domain: KAGVTQTPRYLIKTRGQQVTLSCSPISGHRSVSWYQQTPGQGLQFLFEYFSETQRNKGNFPGRFSGRQFSNSRSEMNVSTLELGDSALYLCASSRDSYGYTFGSGTRLTVV.

The chain recombines TRBV25-1 with TRBJ1-5; possibly TRBD1 for D (5 bases). The germline CDR1 and CDR2 sequences are MGHDK and SYGVNS. This CDR3 is built from 14 residues. Trimming removed 5 bases from V and 3 bases from J, with 11 bases in between. The CDR3 reads CASSNPGINQPQHF. CDR3 DNA: TGTGCCAGCAGTAATCCAGGGATCAATCAGCCCCAGCATTTT.

CDR3 residues: CAGGSGGSTDTQYF. The CDR3 coding sequence is TGTGCCGGGGGAAGCGGGGGAAGCACAGATACGCAGTATTTT. This chain joins TRBV10-3 and TRBJ2-3; 8 bases line up with TRBD2. CDR3 length: 14 residues. With 11 bases clipped from V and 0 bases from J, the junction kept 7 bases outside the gene matches. CDR1 and CDR2 from the germline V gene are ENHRY and SYGVKD.

The genes are TRBV2 and TRBJ2-5, with D tentatively TRBD1 (6 bases). The CDR3 extends over 15 amino acids. Looked up from germline, CDR1 is SNHLY and CDR2 is FYNNEI. The V and J ends lost 2 bases and 5 bases respectively, with 15 bases between them. CDR3 amino acids: CASSERDTVLETQYF. The DNA for the CDR3 is TGTGCCAGCAGTGAAAGGGACACAGTTTTGGAGACCCAGTACTTC.

In this sample, this clonotype turned up many times. V is TRBV29-1 and J is TRBJ1-2; D is unresolved. The germline CDR1 and CDR2 sequences are SQVTM and ANQGSEA. V was trimmed by 0 bases and J by 8 bases, leaving 13 bases between them. The CDR3 is 13 amino acids. CDR3: CSVEDLGLQGYTF. Written as DNA, the CDR3 is TGCAGCGTTGAAGATTTGGGATTACAAGGCTACACCTTC.

The chain recombines TRBV12-3 or TRBV12-4 with TRBJ1-2, with 7 bases identical to TRBD1. CDR3 size: 12 residues. Unmatched junction bases numbered 1, after V lost 4 bases and J lost 5 bases. As DNA, the CDR3 is TGTGCCAGCAGTTGGACAGGATATGGCTACACCTTC. As protein: CASSWTGYGYTF.

The J gene is TRBJ2-7, the V gene TRBV11-1; tentatively, D is TRBD2 (5 bases). Trimming took 5 bases from V and 6 from J, leaving 11 bases between them. The CDR3 is 12 residues long. Germline CDR1 SGHAT, CDR2 FQDESV (reference sequence). The CDR3 spells CASSTQAAEQYF. The CDR3, as DNA: TGTGCCAGCAGCACTCAAGCGGCCGAGCAGTACTTC.

This clonotype was found many times. The chain uses TRBV11-2 and TRBJ1-3; D is possibly TRBD1 (6 bases). The CDR3 is 16 residues long. Trimming removed 1 base at V and 4 bases at J, with 14 bases between. Germline CDR1 SGHAT, CDR2 FQNNGV. This chain's CDR3 is CASSLVVGGLGNTIYF. Written as DNA, the CDR3 is TGTGCCAGCAGCTTAGTCGTTGGGGGGCTCGGAAACACCATATATTTT.

By share, this clonotype counts as medium-sized. The CDR3 DNA sequence: TGTGCCACCAGCTCCAAGAGGGGGGTAAACTATGGCTACACCTTC. Translated: CATSSKRGVNYGYTF. The chain has TRBV15 and TRBJ1-2; a possible D gene is TRBD1 (6 bases). Germline CDR1 reads LNHNV; CDR2 reads YYDKDF (reference sequence). Between the trimmed V and J ends, which lost 5 bases and 2 bases, there was a span of 15 bases. The CDR3 spans 15 residues.

This clonotype is classed as medium-sized. The CDR3 region has the DNA TGTGCCAGCAGCCGGGACGGTACTAACTATGGCTACACCTTC. It codes for CASSRDGTNYGYTF. The V gene is TRBV6-5, the J gene TRBJ1-2, with a tentative D call TRBD1 (5 bases). V was cut by 6 bases and J by 0 bases, with 11 bases left in between. From germline, CDR1 is MNHEY and CDR2 SVGAGI. The CDR3 runs to 14 residues.

The table lists this clonotype with a count of one. This likely comes from a read error, as the CDR3 has no conserved phenylalanine or tryptophan at its end. The chain uses TRBV11-2 and TRBJ2-3; D remains unclear. The CDR3 is 14 amino acids. V was cut by 6 bases and J by 6 bases, with 16 bases left in between. CDR1 is SGHAT and CDR2 is FQNNGV in the germline V gene. CDR3 sequence: CASSLNQIGDTQYL. CDR3 DNA sequence: TGTGCCAGCAGTCTAAATCAAATAGGGGATACGCAGTATCTT.

This clonotype is medium-sized (0.01 to 0.1%) by share. The J gene is TRBJ1-2, the V gene TRBV11-3; tentatively, D is TRBD1 (6 bases). This CDR3 region has 17 residues. Germline values: CDR1 SGHNT, CDR2 YENEEA. V dropped 3 bases and J dropped 1 base, with 18 bases sitting between them. This chain's CDR3 is CASSLRAGELCNYGYTF. CDR3 in DNA: TGTGCCAGCAGCTTGAGGGCAGGGGAGTTGTGTAACTATGGCTACACCTTC. The variable domain in full, with the rest retrieved from reference TRBV11-3 and TRBJ1-2, is EAGVVQSPRYKIIEKKQPVAFWCNPISGHNTLYWYLQNLGQGPELLIRYENEEAVDDSQLPKDRFSAERLKGVDSTLKIQPAELGDSAVYLCASSLRAGELCNYGYTFGSGTRLTVV.

The V call is TRBV2, the J call TRBJ2-5; 7 positions match TRBD2. After removal of 4 bases from V and 10 bases from J, the junction contained 15 bases not matched to a gene. Germline-derived CDR1 and CDR2 are SNHLY and FYNNEI. This CDR3 has 15 amino acids. The CDR3 DNA follows: TGTGCCAGCAGTGGAGAAGGGAGGGAGCCGAGCGACCAGTACTTC. This codes for CASSGEGREPSDQYF.

The chain employs TRBV7-9 and TRBJ1-5; the D gene is possibly TRBD1 (5 bases). V was clipped by 8 bases and J by 0 bases, with 14 bases between them. The CDR3 totals 15 residues. The germline V gene has CDR1 SEHNR and CDR2 FQNEAQ (reference sequence). The CDR3 nucleotides read TGTGCCAGCTTAGGGGCCGACGGTAGCAATCAGCCCCAGCATTTT. It translates to CASLGADGSNQPQHF. The variable domain in full, completed from reference TRBV7-9 and TRBJ1-5, reads DTGVSQNPRHKITKRGQNVTFRCDPISEHNRLYWYRQTLGQGPEFLTYFQNEAQLEKSRLLSDRFSAERPKGSFSTLEIQRTEQGDSAMYLCASLGADGSNQPQHFGDGTRLSIL.

Note on this clonotype: Likely a read error: the CDR3 ends without its conserved phenylalanine or tryptophan. V gene TRBV19 combines with J gene TRBJ1-2; D may be TRBD1 (5 bases). Germline V gene lookup returns CDR1 LNHDA and CDR2 SQIVND (reference sequence). Trimming removed 4 bases at V and 9 bases at J, with 9 bases between. This CDR3 region has 11 residues. In nucleotides, the CDR3 is TGTGCCAGTAGTAGACAGATCAGCTACACCATC. Encoded protein: CASSRQISYTI.

This clonotype is classed as large. J is TRBJ1-6 and V is TRBV5-6; 7 nucleotides align to TRBD1. The CDR3 has 14 amino acids. The V and J ends lost 0 bases and 9 bases, in that order; junction bases with no gene match: 3. Germline CDR1 SGHDT, CDR2 YYEEEE. The CDR3 nucleotides read TGTGCCAGCAGCTTGGGACAGGGAGTTTCACCCCTCCACTTT. Translating gives CASSLGQGVSPLHF.

A single count supports this clonotype. This chain uses TRBV19 with TRBJ1-6, with 7 positions matching TRBD1. V shed 3 bases and J 7 bases; nucleotides not matched to a gene: 6. The length of the CDR3 is 15 residues. The germline CDR1 and CDR2 sequences are LNHDA and SQIVND (reference sequence). Written as DNA, the CDR3 is TGTGCCAGTAGTATCCCGACAGGGTTGAATTCACCCCTCCACTTT. This encodes CASSIPTGLNSPLHF.

The CDR3, as DNA: TGTGCCATCAGTGGGCCGGGGGGGCGGCACGGTGGCTACACCTTC. This encodes CAISGPGGRHGGYTF. V and J are TRBV10-3 and TRBJ1-2; a possible D gene is TRBD1 (6 bases). Germline V gives CDR1 ENHRY, CDR2 SYGVKD. The V gene lost 4 bases and the J gene lost 7 bases, with 19 bases spanning the gap. The CDR3 sequence is 15 residues long.

Sample share makes this clonotype medium-sized. The rearrangement uses TRBV11-2 and TRBJ2-3; a possible D gene is TRBD2 (5 bases). V was trimmed by 5 bases and J by 2 bases, leaving 11 bases between them. CDR1 and CDR2 from the germline V gene are SGHAT and FQNNGV. CDR3 size: 14 residues. The CDR3 spells CASSLSGYTDTQYF. The DNA for the CDR3 is TGTGCCAGCAGCCTATCGGGATACACAGATACGCAGTATTTT.

This clonotype was detected many times. This rearrangement joins TRBV7-9 to TRBJ1-1, with TRBD1 identical over 7 bases. This CDR3 contains 15 residues. The V segment lost 7 bases and the J segment 7 bases; nucleotides outside the gene matches: 15. CDR1 is SEHNR and CDR2 is FQNEAQ in the germline V gene (reference sequence). Here the CDR3 reads CASTESPGQGGEAFF. The CDR3 nucleotides are TGTGCCAGCACCGAATCCCCCGGGCAGGGGGGTGAAGCTTTCTTT.

As to this clonotype: The conserved phenylalanine or tryptophan is not found at the CDR3 terminus, so this likely reflects a read error. The chain recombines TRBV7-9 with TRBJ1-5; D is ambiguous. The length of the CDR3 is 13 residues. Looked up from germline, CDR1 is SEHNR and CDR2 is FQNEAQ (reference sequence). V was pared by 1 base and J by 4 bases, with 5 bases between. The CDR3 protein is CASSLGANQPQHL. As DNA, the CDR3 is TGTGCCAGCAGCTTAGGGGCTAATCAGCCCCAGCATCTT.

This chain links TRBV7-2 with TRBJ2-1; unclear D gene. This CDR3 comprises 14 residues. V shed 2 bases and J shed 2 bases, with 7 bases lying between them. The germline V gene encodes CDR1 SGHTA and CDR2 FQGNSA. The CDR3 region is CASSLMVAYNEQFF. The CDR3 DNA sequence: TGTGCCAGCAGCTTAATGGTAGCCTACAATGAGCAGTTCTTC. The entire variable domain, with the rest obtained from reference TRBV7-2 and TRBJ2-1, is as follows: GAGVSQSPSNKVTEKGKDVELRCDPISGHTALYWYRQSLGQGLEFLIYFQGNSAPDKSGLPSDRFSAERTGGSVSTLTIQRTQQEDSAVYLCASSLMVAYNEQFFGPGTRLTVL.